The source of this T cell receptor (beta chain) is a study of blood T cell repertoires in COVID-19. For the study at large: The study drew acute and convalescent COVID-19 samples from the United States, Italy and Spain. PBMCs, B-cell-depleted T cells, or T cells were the source of the cDNA or gDNA that made up the material.

Assay used: immunoSEQ multiplex PCR; TCRdb lists only in-frame clones, some missing. The sample yields under 250,000 clones, 83% seen once. The CDR3 sequence is 17 residues long. Trimming left V 0 bases short and J 7 bases short, with 16 bases between. Per germline, CDR1 MGHRA and CDR2 YSYEKL. This chain joins TRBV4-1 and TRBJ1-6; perhaps TRBD1 as D (5 bases). This sequence originates from a human donor in a cohort sampled during active COVID-19. Sequenced material: peripheral blood. CDR3 coding DNA: TGCGCCAGCAGCCAAGATATGGGGCGGGACCTAAATTCACCCCTCCACTTT. Residues: CASSQDMGRDLNSPLHF.